This T cell receptor (beta chain) appears in the sequencing data of a study of OX40 agonist ivuxolimab in advanced cancers. Study as a whole: Dosing consisted of intravenous ivuxolimab at 0.01 to 10 mg/kg every 2 weeks. Overall study findings and caveats: Researchers report that CD8+ T cells had, on average, more expanded clones than CD4+. By week 6 at 0.1 to 3.0 mg/kg, blood CD4+ and CD8+ T cells had expanded clonally. Low clonal expansion, among the lowest seen, marked partial responders at 0.1-3.0 mg/kg.

Trimming pared 3 bases from V and 4 bases from J, leaving 12 bases between. The CDR3 length is 14 residues. Germline CDR1 SEHNR, CDR2 FQNEAQ (reference sequence). The method was immunoSEQ multiplex PCR; TCRdb's version includes in-frame clones alone and lacks a portion of them. In the table there are some 60,000 clones, about 83% of which are singletons. Concerning this clone itself: The antigen remains unidentified.

The material sequenced was CD4+ or CD8+ T cells sorted from blood, taken in a trial of the OX40 agonist ivuxolimab. The rearrangement uses TRBV7-9 and TRBJ1-1; a possible D gene is TRBD1 (6 bases). The source of this sequence is an adult with an advanced solid tumor such as melanoma, head and neck, liver or kidney cancer. The CDR3 region is CASSFYGGGTEAFF. In nucleotides, the CDR3 is TGTGCCAGCAGCTTTTATGGGGGCGGCACTGAAGCTTTCTTT.